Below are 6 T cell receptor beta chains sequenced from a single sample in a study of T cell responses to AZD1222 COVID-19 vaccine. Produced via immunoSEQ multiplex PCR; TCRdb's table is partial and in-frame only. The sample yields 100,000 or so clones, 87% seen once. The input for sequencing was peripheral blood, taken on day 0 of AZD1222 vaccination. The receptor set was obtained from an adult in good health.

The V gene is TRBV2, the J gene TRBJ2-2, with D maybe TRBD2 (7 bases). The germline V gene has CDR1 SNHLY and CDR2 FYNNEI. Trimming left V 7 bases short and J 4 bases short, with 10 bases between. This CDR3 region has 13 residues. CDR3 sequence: CASMGGLTGELFF. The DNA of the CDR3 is TGTGCCAGCATGGGGGGGCTCACCGGGGAGCTGTTTTTT.

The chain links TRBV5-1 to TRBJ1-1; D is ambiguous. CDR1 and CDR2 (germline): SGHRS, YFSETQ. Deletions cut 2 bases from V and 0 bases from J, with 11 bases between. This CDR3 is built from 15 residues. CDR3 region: CASSLLTELNTEAFF. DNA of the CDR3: TGCGCCAGCAGCTTACTTACAGAACTGAACACTGAAGCTTTCTTT.

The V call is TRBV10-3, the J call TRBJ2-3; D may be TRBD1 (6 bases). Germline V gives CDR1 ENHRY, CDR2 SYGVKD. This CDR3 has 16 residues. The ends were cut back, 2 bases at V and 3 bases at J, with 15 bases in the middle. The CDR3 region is CAISEGQGGKTDTQYF. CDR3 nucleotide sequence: TGTGCCATCAGTGAGGGCCAAGGGGGTAAAACAGATACGCAGTATTTT.

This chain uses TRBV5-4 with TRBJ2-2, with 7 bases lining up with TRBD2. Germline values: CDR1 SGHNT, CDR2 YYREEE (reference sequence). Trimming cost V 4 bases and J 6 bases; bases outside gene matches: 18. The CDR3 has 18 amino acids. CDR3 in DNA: TGTGCCAGCAGCAAAGTCATAAGAGCGGGGCTGAAGGCCGGGGAGCTGTTTTTT. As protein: CASSKVIRAGLKAGELFF.

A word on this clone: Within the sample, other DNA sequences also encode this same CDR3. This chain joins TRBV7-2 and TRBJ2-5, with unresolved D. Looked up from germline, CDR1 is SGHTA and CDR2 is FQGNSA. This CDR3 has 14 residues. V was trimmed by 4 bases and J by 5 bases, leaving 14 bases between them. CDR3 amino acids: CASSSQGLGETQYF. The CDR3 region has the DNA TGTGCCAGCAGCTCCCAAGGGTTGGGGGAGACCCAGTACTTC.

The CDR3 is CASSQEGQSSYEQYF. CDR3 coding DNA: TGCGCCAGCAGCCAAGAAGGACAGAGCTCCTACGAGCAGTACTTC. The chain links TRBV4-3 to TRBJ2-7, with D maybe TRBD1 (6 bases). This CDR3 spans 15 amino acids. Germline V gene data show CDR1 as LGHNA and CDR2 as YSLEER. V was trimmed by 0 bases and J by 0 bases, leaving 9 bases between them.